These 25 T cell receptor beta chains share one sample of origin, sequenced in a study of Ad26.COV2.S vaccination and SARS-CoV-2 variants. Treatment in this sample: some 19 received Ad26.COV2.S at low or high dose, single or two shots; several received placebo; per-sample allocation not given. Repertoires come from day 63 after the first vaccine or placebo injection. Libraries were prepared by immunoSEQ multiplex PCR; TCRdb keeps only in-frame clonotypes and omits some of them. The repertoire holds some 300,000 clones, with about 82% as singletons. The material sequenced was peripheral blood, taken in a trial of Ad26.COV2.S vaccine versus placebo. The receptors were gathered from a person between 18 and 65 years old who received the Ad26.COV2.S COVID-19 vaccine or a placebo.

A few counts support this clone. In DNA, the CDR3 is TGTGCCAGCAGCTTCGGGGGAGGCCAGCCCCAGCATTTT. Its protein is CASSFGGGQPQHF. The chain is built from TRBV7-9 and TRBJ1-5, with TRBD1 as a possible D gene (5 bases). The V gene's germline CDR1 is SEHNR and CDR2 FQNEAQ (reference sequence). Trimming removed 3 bases from V and 7 bases from J, with 10 bases in between. This CDR3 region has 13 residues.

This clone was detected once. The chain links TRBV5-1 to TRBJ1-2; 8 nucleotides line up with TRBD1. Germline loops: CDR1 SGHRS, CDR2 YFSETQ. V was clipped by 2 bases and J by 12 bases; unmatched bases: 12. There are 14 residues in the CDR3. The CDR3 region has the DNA TGCGCCAGCAGCTTAACCGGGACAGGAGATTCCGACACCTTC. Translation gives CASSLTGTGDSDTF.

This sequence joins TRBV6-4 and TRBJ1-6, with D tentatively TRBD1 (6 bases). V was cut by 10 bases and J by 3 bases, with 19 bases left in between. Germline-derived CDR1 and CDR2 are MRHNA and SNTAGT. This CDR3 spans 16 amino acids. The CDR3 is CATSPFNRDYNSPLHF. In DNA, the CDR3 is TGTGCCACCTCACCCTTCAACAGGGACTATAATTCACCCCTCCACTTT.

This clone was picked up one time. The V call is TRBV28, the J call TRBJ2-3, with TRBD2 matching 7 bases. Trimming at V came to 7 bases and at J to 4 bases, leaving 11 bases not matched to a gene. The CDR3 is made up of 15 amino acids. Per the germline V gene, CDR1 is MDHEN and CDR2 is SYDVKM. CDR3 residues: CASISGGKTSDTQYF. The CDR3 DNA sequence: TGTGCCAGCATCTCCGGGGGGAAGACCTCAGATACGCAGTATTTT.

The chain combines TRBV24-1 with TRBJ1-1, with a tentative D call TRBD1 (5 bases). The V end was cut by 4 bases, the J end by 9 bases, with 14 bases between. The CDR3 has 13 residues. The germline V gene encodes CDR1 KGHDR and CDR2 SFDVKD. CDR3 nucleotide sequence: TGTGCCACCAGTGAAGCCGCGGGGGTGAAAGCTTTCTTT. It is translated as CATSEAAGVKAFF.

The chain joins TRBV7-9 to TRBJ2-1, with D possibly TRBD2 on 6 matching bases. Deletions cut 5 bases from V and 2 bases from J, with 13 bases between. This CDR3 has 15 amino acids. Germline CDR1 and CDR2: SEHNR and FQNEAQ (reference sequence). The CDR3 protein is CASSRPGLAYNEQFF. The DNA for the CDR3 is TGTGCCAGCAGCCGACCGGGACTGGCCTACAATGAGCAGTTCTTC.

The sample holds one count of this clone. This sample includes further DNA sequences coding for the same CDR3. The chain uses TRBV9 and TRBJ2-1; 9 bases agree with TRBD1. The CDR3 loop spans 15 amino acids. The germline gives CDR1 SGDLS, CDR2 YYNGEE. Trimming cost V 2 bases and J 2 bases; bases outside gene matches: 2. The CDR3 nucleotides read TGTGCCAGCAGCGTGGGGACAGGGACCTACAATGAGCAGTTCTTC. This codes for CASSVGTGTYNEQFF.

The CDR3 DNA reads as TGTGCCAGCAGCCGCGGGACGGGGCAGCCCCAGCATTTT. Its protein is CASSRGTGQPQHF. This chain links TRBV7-9 with TRBJ1-5, with TRBD1 as a possible D gene (5 bases). Germline CDR1 is SEHNR and CDR2 is FQNEAQ (reference sequence). Trimming removed 5 bases at V and 7 bases at J, with 12 bases between. The CDR3 has 13 residues.

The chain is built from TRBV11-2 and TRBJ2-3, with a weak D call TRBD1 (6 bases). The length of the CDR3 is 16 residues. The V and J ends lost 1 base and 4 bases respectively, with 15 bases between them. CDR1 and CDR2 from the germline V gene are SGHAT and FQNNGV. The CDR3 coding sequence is TGTGCCAGCAGCTTAGGGGGACAAATAGGATCAGATACGCAGTATTTT. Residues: CASSLGGQIGSDTQYF.

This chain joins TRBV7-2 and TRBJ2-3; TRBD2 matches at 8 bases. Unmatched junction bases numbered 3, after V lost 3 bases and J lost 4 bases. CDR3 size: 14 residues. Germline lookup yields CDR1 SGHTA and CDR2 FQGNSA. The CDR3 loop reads CASSFGGASDTQYF. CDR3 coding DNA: TGTGCCAGCAGCTTCGGGGGGGCCTCAGATACGCAGTATTTT.

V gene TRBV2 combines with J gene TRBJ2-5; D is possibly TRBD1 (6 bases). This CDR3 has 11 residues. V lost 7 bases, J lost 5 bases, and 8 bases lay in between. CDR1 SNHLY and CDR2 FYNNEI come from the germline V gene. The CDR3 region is CASTQGETQYF. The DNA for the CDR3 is TGTGCCAGCACCCAGGGGGAGACCCAGTACTTC.

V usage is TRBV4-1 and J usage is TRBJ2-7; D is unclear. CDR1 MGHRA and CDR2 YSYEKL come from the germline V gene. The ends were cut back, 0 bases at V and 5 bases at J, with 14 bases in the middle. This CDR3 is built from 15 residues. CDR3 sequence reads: CASSQDQSGRNEQYF. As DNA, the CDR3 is TGCGCCAGCAGCCAAGATCAGTCGGGCAGAAACGAGCAGTACTTC.

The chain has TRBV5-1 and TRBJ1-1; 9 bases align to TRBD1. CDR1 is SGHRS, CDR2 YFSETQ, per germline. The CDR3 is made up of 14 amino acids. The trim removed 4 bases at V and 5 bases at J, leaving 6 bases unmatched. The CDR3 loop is CASSRRTGETEAFF. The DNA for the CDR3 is TGCGCCAGCAGCAGGCGGACAGGGGAGACTGAAGCTTTCTTT.

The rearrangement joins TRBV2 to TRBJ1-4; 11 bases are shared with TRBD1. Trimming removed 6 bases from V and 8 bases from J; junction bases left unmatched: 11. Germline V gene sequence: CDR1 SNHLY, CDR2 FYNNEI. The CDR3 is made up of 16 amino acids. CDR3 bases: TGTGCCAGCAGAGCCCATCCGGGACAGGGGGAGGAAAAACTGTTTTTT. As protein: CASRAHPGQGEEKLFF.

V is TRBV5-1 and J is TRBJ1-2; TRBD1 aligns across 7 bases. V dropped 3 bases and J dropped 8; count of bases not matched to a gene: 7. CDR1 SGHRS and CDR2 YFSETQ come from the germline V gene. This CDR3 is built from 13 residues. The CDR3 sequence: CASSSTTGVGYTF. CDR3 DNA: TGCGCCAGCAGCTCGACCACAGGGGTCGGCTACACCTTC.

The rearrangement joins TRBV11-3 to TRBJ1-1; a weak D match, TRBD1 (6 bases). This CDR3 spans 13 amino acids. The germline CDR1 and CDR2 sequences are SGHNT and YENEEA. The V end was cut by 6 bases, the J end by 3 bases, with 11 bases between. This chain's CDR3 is CASSKGGDTEAFF. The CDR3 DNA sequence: TGTGCCAGCAGTAAAGGGGGGGACACTGAAGCTTTCTTT. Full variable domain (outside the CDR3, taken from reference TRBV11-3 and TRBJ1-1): EAGVVQSPRYKIIEKKQPVAFWCNPISGHNTLYWYLQNLGQGPELLIRYENEEAVDDSQLPKDRFSAERLKGVDSTLKIQPAELGDSAVYLCASSKGGDTEAFFGQGTRLTVV.

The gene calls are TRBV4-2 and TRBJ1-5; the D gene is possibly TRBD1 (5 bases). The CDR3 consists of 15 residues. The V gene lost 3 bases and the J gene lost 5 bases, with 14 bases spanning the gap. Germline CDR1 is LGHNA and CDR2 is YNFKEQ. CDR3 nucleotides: TGTGCCAGCAGCCAGGCCCAGCGGGGACATCAGCCCCAGCATTTT. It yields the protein CASSQAQRGHQPQHF.

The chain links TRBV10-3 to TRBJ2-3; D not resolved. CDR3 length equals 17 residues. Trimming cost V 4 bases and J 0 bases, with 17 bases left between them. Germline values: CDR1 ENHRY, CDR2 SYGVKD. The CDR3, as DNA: TGTGCCATCAGTGGGGTTGGACGGACCGCTAGCACAGATACGCAGTATTTT. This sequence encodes CAISGVGRTASTDTQYF.

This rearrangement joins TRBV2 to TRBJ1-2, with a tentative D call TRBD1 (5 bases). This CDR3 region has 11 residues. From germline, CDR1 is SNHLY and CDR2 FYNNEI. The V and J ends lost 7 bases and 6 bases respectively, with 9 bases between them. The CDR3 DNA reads TGTGCCAGCAAGGCAGGGAATGGCTACACCTTC. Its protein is CASKAGNGYTF. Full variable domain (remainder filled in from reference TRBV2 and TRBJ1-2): EPEVTQTPSHQVTQMGQEVILRCVPISNHLYFYWYRQILGQKVEFLVSFYNNEISEKSEIFDDQFSVERPDGSNFTLKIRSTKLEDSAMYFCASKAGNGYTFGSGTRLTVV.

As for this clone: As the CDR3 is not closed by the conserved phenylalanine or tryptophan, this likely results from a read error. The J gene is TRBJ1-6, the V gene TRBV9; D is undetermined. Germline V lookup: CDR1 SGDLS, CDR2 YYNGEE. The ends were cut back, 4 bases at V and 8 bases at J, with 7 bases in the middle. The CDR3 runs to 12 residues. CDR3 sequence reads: CASSNVDSPLHL. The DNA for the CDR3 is TGTGCCAGCAGCAATGTGGATTCACCCCTCCACCTT.

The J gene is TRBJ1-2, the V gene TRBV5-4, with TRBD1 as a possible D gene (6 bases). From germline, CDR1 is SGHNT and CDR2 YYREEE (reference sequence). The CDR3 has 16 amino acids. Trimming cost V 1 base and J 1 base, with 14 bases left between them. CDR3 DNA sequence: TGTGCCAGCAGCTTGTCGTCCGGGGGGCGTAACTATGGCTACACCTTC. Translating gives CASSLSSGGRNYGYTF. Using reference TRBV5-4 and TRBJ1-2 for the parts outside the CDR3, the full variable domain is ETGVTQSPTHLIKTRGQQVTLRCSSQSGHNTVSWYQQALGQGPQFIFQYYREEENGRGNFPPRFSGLQFPNYSSELNVNALELDDSALYLCASSLSSGGRNYGYTFGSGTRLTVV.

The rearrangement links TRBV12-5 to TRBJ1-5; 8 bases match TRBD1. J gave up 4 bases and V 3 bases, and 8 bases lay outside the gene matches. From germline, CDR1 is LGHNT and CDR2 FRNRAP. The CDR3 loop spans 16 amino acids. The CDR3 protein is CASGLRWTGLNQPQHF. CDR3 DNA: TGTGCTAGTGGTTTAAGGTGGACAGGGCTTAATCAGCCCCAGCATTTT.

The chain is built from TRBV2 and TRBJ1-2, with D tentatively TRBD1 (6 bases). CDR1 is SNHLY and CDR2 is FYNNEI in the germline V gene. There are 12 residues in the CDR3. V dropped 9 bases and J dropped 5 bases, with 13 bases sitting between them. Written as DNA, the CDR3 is TGTGCCAGTTTACAGGGATGGTATGGCTACACCTTC. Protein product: CASLQGWYGYTF.

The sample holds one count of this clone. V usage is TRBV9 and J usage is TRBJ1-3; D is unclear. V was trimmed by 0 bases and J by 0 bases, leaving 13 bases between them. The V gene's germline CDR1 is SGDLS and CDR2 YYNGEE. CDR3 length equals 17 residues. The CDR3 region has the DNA TGTGCCAGCAGCGTAGATCCCCACAGTGGCTCTGGAAACACCATATATTTT. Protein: CASSVDPHSGSGNTIYF.

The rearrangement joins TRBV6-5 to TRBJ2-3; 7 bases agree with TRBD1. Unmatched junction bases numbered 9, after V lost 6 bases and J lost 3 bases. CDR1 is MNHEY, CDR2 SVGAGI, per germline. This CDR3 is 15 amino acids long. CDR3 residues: CASSQGTVFTDTQYF. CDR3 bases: TGTGCCAGCAGCCAGGGGACAGTATTTACAGATACGCAGTATTTT.